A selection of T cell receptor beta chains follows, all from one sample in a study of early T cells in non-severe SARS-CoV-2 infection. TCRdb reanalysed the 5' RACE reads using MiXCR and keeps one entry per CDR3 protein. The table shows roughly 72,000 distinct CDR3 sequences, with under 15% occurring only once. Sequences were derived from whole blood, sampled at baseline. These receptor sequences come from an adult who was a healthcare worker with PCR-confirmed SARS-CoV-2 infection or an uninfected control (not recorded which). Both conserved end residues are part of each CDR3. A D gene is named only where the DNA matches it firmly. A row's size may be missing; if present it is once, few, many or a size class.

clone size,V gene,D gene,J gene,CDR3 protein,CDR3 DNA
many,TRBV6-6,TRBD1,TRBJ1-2,CASGSAGTERNGYTF,TGTGCCAGCGGGTCTGCCGGGACAGAACGAAACGGCTACACCTTC
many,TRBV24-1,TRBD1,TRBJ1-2,CATGRQGHYGYTF,TGTGCCACCGGGAGACAGGGGCATTATGGCTACACCTTC
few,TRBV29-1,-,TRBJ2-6,CSVVAYSGANVLTF,TGCAGCGTTGTGGCCTACTCTGGGGCCAACGTCCTGACTTTC
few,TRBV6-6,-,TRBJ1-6,CASTENSPLHF,TGTGCCAGCACCGAAAATTCACCCCTCCACTTT
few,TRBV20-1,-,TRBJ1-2,CSASRGGYGYTF,TGCAGTGCGAGCCGGGGCGGGTATGGCTACACCTTC
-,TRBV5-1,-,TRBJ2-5,CASSAPGIQETQYF,TGCGCCAGCAGCGCACCAGGGATACAAGAGACCCAGTACTTC
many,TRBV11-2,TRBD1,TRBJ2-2,CASSPRDRATGELFF,TGTGCCAGCAGCCCCCGGGACAGGGCCACCGGGGAGCTGTTTTTT
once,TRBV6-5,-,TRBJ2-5,CASSYREIGGETQYF,TGTGCCAGCAGTTATAGGGAGATAGGGGGTGAGACCCAGTATTTC
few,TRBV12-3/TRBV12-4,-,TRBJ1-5,CASSEGAMGNQPQHF,TGTGCCAGCAGTGAAGGGGCAATGGGCAATCAGCCCCAGCATTTT
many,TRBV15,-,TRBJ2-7,CATSSLGSPHPYEQYF,TGTGCCACCAGCAGTCTCGGGTCTCCGCACCCCTACGAGCAGTACTTC
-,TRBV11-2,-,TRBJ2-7,CATGPRHSYEQYF,TGTGCCACGGGGCCCCGCCATTCCTACGAGCAGTACTTC
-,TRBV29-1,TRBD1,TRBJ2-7,CSVEGPGGGEQYF,TGCAGCGTTGAAGGCCCAGGGGGTGGTGAGCAGTACTTC
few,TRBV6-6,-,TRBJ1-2,CASSYSTGRGEGYTF,TGTGCCAGCAGTTACTCGACTGGCCGGGGCGAGGGCTACACCTTC
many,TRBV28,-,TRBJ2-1,CASSPGTGQFF,TGTGCCAGCAGCCCCGGGACTGGGCAGTTCTTC
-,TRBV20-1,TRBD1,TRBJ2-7,CSPRTGNHEQYF,TGCAGTCCTCGGACAGGGAACCACGAGCAGTACTTC
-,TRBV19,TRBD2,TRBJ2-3,CASSSERGTVRTDTQYF,TGTGCCAGTAGTTCCGAGCGGGGGACCGTCCGCACAGATACGCAGTATTTT
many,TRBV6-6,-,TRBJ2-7,CATQRWTGVEQYF,TGTGCCACCCAAAGGTGGACCGGGGTCGAGCAGTACTTC
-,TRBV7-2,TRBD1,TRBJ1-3,CASSFQGQGIGNTIYF,TGTGCCAGCAGCTTCCAGGGACAGGGAATAGGTAACACCATATATTTT
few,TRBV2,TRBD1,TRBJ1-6,CASRGTAYNSPLHF,TGTGCCAGCAGGGGGACAGCCTATAATTCACCCCTCCACTTT
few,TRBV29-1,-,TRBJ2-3,CSDGDHTDTQYF,TGCAGCGACGGGGACCACACAGATACGCAGTATTTT
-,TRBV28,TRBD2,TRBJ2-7,CASRPTSGGSYEQYF,TGTGCCAGCAGACCGACTAGCGGGGGTTCCTACGAGCAGTACTTC
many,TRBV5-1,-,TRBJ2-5,CASSSVGFAQETQYF,TGCGCCAGCAGCTCCGTTGGATTTGCACAAGAGACCCAGTACTTC
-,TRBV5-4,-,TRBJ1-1,CASSSGQSTHTEAFF,TGTGCCAGCAGCTCAGGACAGTCTACTCACACTGAAGCTTTCTTT
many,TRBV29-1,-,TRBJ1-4,CSFKGSNEKLFF,TGCAGCTTCAAAGGATCTAATGAAAAACTGTTTTTT
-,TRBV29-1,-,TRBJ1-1,CSGRDTITEAFF,TGCAGCGGCCGGGACACCATCACTGAAGCTTTCTTT
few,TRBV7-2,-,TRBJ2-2,CASSWGRWTGELFF,TGTGCCAGCAGCTGGGGCCGGTGGACCGGGGAGCTGTTTTTT
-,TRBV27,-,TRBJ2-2,CASSFQQGTGELFF,TGTGCCAGCAGTTTCCAGCAGGGCACCGGGGAGCTGTTTTTT
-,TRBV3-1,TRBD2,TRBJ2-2,CASSQGLAGYTGELFF,TGTGCCAGCAGCCAAGGACTAGCGGGGTACACCGGGGAGCTGTTTTTT
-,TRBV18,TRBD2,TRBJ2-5,CASSRGLQETQYF,TGTGCCAGCTCACGGGGACTACAAGAGACCCAGTACTTC
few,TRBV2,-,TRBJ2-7,CAARRKGTYEQYF,TGTGCCGCCAGGCGTAAGGGTACCTACGAGCAGTACTTC
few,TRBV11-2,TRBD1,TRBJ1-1,CASSLLMAPGQSEAFF,TGTGCCAGCAGCCTCTTGATGGCCCCGGGACAGAGTGAAGCTTTCTTT
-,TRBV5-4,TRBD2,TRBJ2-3,CASSLIAGARTDTQYF,TGTGCCAGCAGCTTGATAGCGGGGGCTCGCACAGATACGCAGTATTTT
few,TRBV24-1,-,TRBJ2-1,CATSDSGGGDNEQFF,TGTGCCACCAGTGATTCAGGGGGGGGTGACAATGAGCAGTTCTTC
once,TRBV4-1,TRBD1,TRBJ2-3,CASSQVGGSADTQYF,TGCGCCAGCAGCCAAGTAGGGGGCTCGGCAGATACGCAGTATTTT
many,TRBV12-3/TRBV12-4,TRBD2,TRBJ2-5,CASSPLAPAGETQYF,TGTGCCAGCAGTCCACTAGCGCCGGCGGGGGAGACCCAGTACTTC
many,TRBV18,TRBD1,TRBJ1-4,CASSPSGQGVEKLFF,TGTGCCAGCTCACCATCGGGACAGGGGGTTGAAAAACTGTTTTTT
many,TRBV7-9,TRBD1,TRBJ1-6,CASSEQGADSPLHF,TGTGCCAGCAGCGAACAGGGGGCAGATTCACCCCTCCACTTT
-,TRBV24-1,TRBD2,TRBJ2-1,CATSDPTSGGRHEQFF,TGTGCCACCAGTGATCCCACTAGCGGGGGCCGCCATGAGCAGTTCTTC
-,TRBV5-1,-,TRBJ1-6,CASSVEGATETFF,TGCGCCAGCAGCGTGGAAGGCGCCACCGAGACCTTCTTT
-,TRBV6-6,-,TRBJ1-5,CASGAFQHF,TGTGCCAGCGGGGCTTTTCAGCATTTT
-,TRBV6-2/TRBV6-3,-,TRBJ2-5,CASTTGIRETQYF,TGTGCCAGCACGACAGGTATCCGGGAGACCCAGTACTTC
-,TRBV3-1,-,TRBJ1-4,CASSLGETNEKLFF,TGTGCCAGCAGCCTGGGGGAAACTAATGAAAAACTGTTTTTT
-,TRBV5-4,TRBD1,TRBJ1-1,CASSPPGQRAFF,TGTGCCAGCAGCCCTCCGGGACAGAGGGCTTTCTTT
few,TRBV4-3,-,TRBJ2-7,CASSPRTRGSYEQYF,TGCGCCAGCAGCCCCCGGACGAGGGGGTCCTACGAGCAGTACTTC
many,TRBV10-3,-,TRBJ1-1,CAIRGEVNTEAFF,TGTGCCATCAGGGGGGAGGTGAACACTGAAGCTTTCTTT
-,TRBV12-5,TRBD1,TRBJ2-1,CASGLEDRPNEQFF,TGTGCTAGTGGTTTGGAGGACAGGCCCAATGAGCAGTTCTTC
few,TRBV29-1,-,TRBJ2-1,CSVVRNEQFF,TGCAGCGTAGTGAGGAATGAGCAGTTCTTC
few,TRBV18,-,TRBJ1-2,CASSPLDRFNGYTF,TGTGCCAGCTCACCACTTGACCGATTTAATGGCTACACCTTC
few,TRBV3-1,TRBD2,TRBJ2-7,CASSQDSGGEGEQYF,TGTGCCAGCAGCCAAGACTCCGGGGGGGAGGGCGAGCAGTACTTC
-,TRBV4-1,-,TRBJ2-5,CASSQGAGETQYF,TGCGCCAGCAGCCAGGGGGCTGGGGAGACCCAGTACTTC
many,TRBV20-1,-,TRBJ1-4,CSAPGAKRGEKLFF,TGCAGTGCTCCGGGGGCCAAAAGGGGGGAAAAACTGTTTTTT
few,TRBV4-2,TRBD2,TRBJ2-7,CASSQDLAGGYEQYF,TGTGCCAGCAGCCAAGATCTAGCGGGGGGCTACGAGCAGTACTTC
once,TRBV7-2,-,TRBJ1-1,CASSLKRINTEAFF,TGTGCCAGCAGCTTAAAGAGAATCAACACTGAAGCTTTCTTT
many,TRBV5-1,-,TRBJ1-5,CASSDPGQPQHF,TGCGCCAGCAGCGACCCAGGTCAGCCCCAGCATTTT
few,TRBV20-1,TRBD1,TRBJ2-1,CSASRQGARSEQFF,TGCAGTGCTAGCCGACAGGGGGCGCGAAGTGAGCAGTTCTTC
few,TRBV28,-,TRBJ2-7,CASRSPTAGSYEQYF,TGTGCCAGCAGGTCCCCAACGGCGGGCTCCTACGAGCAGTACTTC